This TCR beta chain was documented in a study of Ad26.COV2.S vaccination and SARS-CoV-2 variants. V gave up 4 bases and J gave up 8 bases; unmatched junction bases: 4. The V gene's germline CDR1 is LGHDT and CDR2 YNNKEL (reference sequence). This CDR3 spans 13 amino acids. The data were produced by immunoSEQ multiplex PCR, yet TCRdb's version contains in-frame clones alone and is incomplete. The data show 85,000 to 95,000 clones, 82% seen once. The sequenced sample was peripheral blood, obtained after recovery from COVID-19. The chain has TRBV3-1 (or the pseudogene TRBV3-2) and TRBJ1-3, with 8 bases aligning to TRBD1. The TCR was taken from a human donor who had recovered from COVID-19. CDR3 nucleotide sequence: TGTGCCAGCAGCCGCCTACAGGGGGACACCATATATTTT. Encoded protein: CASSRLQGDTIYF.